This T cell receptor beta chain was captured in a study of CD8 T cells in ankylosing spondylitis. Trimming left V 1 base short and J 0 bases short, with 9 bases between. This CDR3 comprises 15 residues. CDR1 is SGHRS, CDR2 YFSETQ, per germline. Study-level points and caveats: Apparently characteristic of ankylosing spondylitis blood was a TCR beta motif (eight highly homologous variants). CD8+ cells made up the disease-linked clones, which were relatively rare in peripheral blood. Some motif variants were previously reported in reactive arthritis synovial fluid and blood.

Remarks on this clonotype: The antigen is undetermined.

With molecular barcodes, quantitative 5'-RACE was used to make the TCR beta libraries. TCRdb recomputed calls from the 5' RACE reads with MiXCR, one row per CDR3 protein. Counted here are around 770,000 distinct CDR3 sequences, over 9.5% occurring once; the ten biggest clones make up under 0.6%. The clonotype originates from a male donor with ankylosing spondylitis. The sample taken for sequencing was blood, either unsorted or a sorted T cell fraction (not recorded which). The V call is TRBV5-1, the J call TRBJ2-3; D is perhaps TRBD1 or TRBD2 (5 bases each). DNA of the CDR3: TGCGCCAGCAGCTTGTACCGGGACAGCACAGATACGCAGTATTTT. Residues: CASSLYRDSTDTQYF.